This passage covers 16 T cell receptor beta chains from one sample sequenced in a study of blood T cell repertoires in COVID-19. Method: immunoSEQ multiplex PCR; TCRdb's copy keeps in-frame clones and lacks some. The data show 100,000 or so clones, roughly nine tenths seen once. Specimen: peripheral blood. All receptors derive from a middle-aged man with acute or convalescent COVID-19.

This chain joins TRBV9 and TRBJ1-1; a weak D match, TRBD1 (6 bases). The CDR3 length is 15 residues. The V gene's germline CDR1 is SGDLS and CDR2 YYNGEE. The V and J ends lost 4 bases and 0 bases respectively, with 13 bases between them. The CDR3 protein is CASSPRGMVNTEAFF. The DNA for the CDR3 is TGTGCCAGCAGCCCCAGGGGAATGGTGAACACTGAAGCTTTCTTT.

V and J are TRBV6-5 and TRBJ1-5; 7 bases align to TRBD1. V lost 5 bases to trimming and J lost 5 bases; unmatched junction nucleotides: 6. The V gene's germline CDR1 is MNHEY and CDR2 SVGAGI. This CDR3 has 14 amino acids. The CDR3 spells CASSLQGLDQPQHF. In DNA form, the CDR3 reads TGTGCCAGCAGTCTACAGGGGCTGGATCAGCCCCAGCATTTT.

Points on this clone: The sample contains more than one DNA sequence encoding this CDR3. The chain uses TRBV19 and TRBJ1-1; D call uncertain. CDR1 is LNHDA and CDR2 is SQIVND in the germline V gene (reference sequence). V dropped 3 bases and J dropped 2 bases, with 7 bases sitting between them. The CDR3 consists of 13 residues. The CDR3: CASSIWQNTEAFF. The CDR3 coding sequence is TGTGCCAGTAGTATCTGGCAAAACACTGAAGCTTTCTTT.

V is TRBV5-4 and J is TRBJ2-5, with 8 bases matching TRBD2. The CDR3 has 15 amino acids. The germline CDR1 and CDR2 sequences are SGHNT and YYREEE (reference sequence). The V gene end was trimmed by 4 bases and the J gene end by 7 bases; junction bases not matched to a gene: 12. CDR3: CASSQYGGAFGTQYF. For the CDR3, the DNA is TGTGCCAGCAGCCAGTACGGGGGGGCGTTCGGGACCCAGTACTTC.

The chain couples TRBV19 to TRBJ2-1; maybe TRBD1 (6 bases). Germline assignment: CDR1 LNHDA and CDR2 SQIVND (reference sequence). This CDR3 is built from 12 residues. The V gene lost 9 bases and the J gene lost 4 bases, with 10 bases spanning the gap. This CDR3 is CASRDTYNEQFF. The CDR3 region has the DNA TGTGCCAGCAGGGACACGTACAATGAGCAGTTCTTC.

The genes are TRBV6-4 and TRBJ2-1; maybe TRBD2 (6 bases). CDR3 length equals 15 residues. V was shortened by 5 bases and J by 3 bases, with 14 bases between the two germline ends. Germline V gene sequence: CDR1 MRHNA, CDR2 SNTAGT. The CDR3 is CASSHGGGFYNEQFF. The CDR3 DNA reads as TGTGCCAGCAGTCACGGGGGTGGATTCTACAATGAGCAGTTCTTC.

This clone was observed once. CDR3 nucleotide sequence: TGCAGCGCCGGACACAACACTGAAGCTTTCTTT. This gives the protein CSAGHNTEAFF. The J gene is TRBJ1-1, the V gene TRBV29-1, with TRBD1 as a possible D gene (5 bases). The germline CDR1 and CDR2 sequences are SQVTM and ANQGSEA. The CDR3 runs 11 residues. The V and J ends lost 7 bases and 2 bases respectively, with 8 bases between them. The full variable domain, in which reference TRBV29-1 and TRBJ1-1 provide the parts outside the CDR3, is SAVISQKPSRDICQRGTSLTIQCQVDSQVTMMFWYRQQPGQSLTLIATANQGSEATYESGFVIDKFPISRPNLTFSTLTVSNMSPEDSSIYLCSAGHNTEAFFGQGTRLTVV.

The chain joins TRBV7-9 to TRBJ1-4; D unclear. CDR1 and CDR2 (germline): SEHNR, FQNEAQ (reference sequence). Trimming left V 5 bases short and J 6 bases short, with 16 bases between. The CDR3 sequence is 15 residues long. In DNA form, the CDR3 reads TGTGCCAGCAGCCTCCCGACAAGCCTTTATGAAAAACTGTTTTTT. Translated: CASSLPTSLYEKLFF.

The chain employs TRBV27 and TRBJ1-4; TRBD1 is a possible D gene (6 bases). Trimming pared 2 bases from V and 7 bases from J, leaving 14 bases between. Per the germline V gene, CDR1 is MNHEY and CDR2 is SMNVEV (reference sequence). The CDR3 totals 15 residues. The CDR3 DNA sequence: TGTGCCAGCAGTTTACAGGGACAATCGCCTGAAAAACTGTTTTTT. Translation gives CASSLQGQSPEKLFF.

CDR3 sequence (DNA): TGTGCCAGCAGCCAAGTGACAGAATACACAGATACGCAGTATTTT. Its protein is CASSQVTEYTDTQYF. V usage is TRBV3-1 (or the pseudogene TRBV3-2) and J usage is TRBJ2-3; maybe TRBD1 (5 bases). The CDR3 runs to 15 residues. V gave up 1 base and J gave up 2 bases, with 10 bases separating them. Germline values: CDR1 LGHDT, CDR2 YNNKEL (reference sequence).

The sample holds a few counts of this clone. The gene calls are TRBV3-1 (or the pseudogene TRBV3-2) and TRBJ1-5; the D is unclear. CDR3 length: 14 residues. Germline V gene lookup returns CDR1 LGHDT and CDR2 YNNKEL (reference sequence). The V and J ends lost 0 bases and 4 bases respectively, with 7 bases between them. The CDR3 DNA is TGTGCCAGCAGCCAAGATCCCGGGAATCAGCCCCAGCATTTT. Its translation is CASSQDPGNQPQHF.

The J gene is TRBJ1-1, the V gene TRBV7-2; D unresolved. The CDR3 has 11 residues. Germline CDR1 reads SGHTA; CDR2 reads FQGNSA. The V gene lost 9 bases and the J gene lost 1 base, with 6 bases spanning the gap. DNA of the CDR3: TGTGCCAGTGGGCAGAACACTGAAGCTTTCTTT. Encoded protein: CASGQNTEAFF.

This chain uses TRBV2 with TRBJ2-7, with D perhaps matching TRBD2 (5 bases). Germline values: CDR1 SNHLY, CDR2 FYNNEI. Between the trimmed V and J ends, which lost 0 bases and 9 bases, there was a span of 12 bases. The CDR3 extends over 13 amino acids. The CDR3 nucleotides are TGTGCCAGCAGTGAAGCCCTGGTTGAGGGGCAGTACTTC. Translating gives CASSEALVEGQYF.

V and J are TRBV7-9 and TRBJ1-3; D is unresolved. Trimming cost V 1 base and J 4 bases, with 8 bases left between them. Germline CDR1 reads SEHNR; CDR2 reads FQNEAQ (reference sequence). CDR3 length: 14 residues. CDR3 sequence: CASSLDMRGNTIYF. CDR3 nucleotides: TGTGCCAGCAGCTTAGACATGAGGGGAAACACCATATATTTT.

In its sample, this clone was seen once. This chain links TRBV5-4 with TRBJ2-7, with D perhaps TRBD2 (7 bases). Germline CDR1 SGHNT, CDR2 YYREEE (reference sequence). With 1 base removed from V and 2 bases from J, the gap between germline ends came to 25 bases. This CDR3 comprises 19 residues. CDR3 bases: TGTGCCAGCAGCTTGCCCACCTCGGGCGGGGGACAACGGGCCTACGAGCAGTACTTC. This codes for CASSLPTSGGGQRAYEQYF. The variable domain in full, completed from reference TRBV5-4 and TRBJ2-7, reads ETGVTQSPTHLIKTRGQQVTLRCSSQSGHNTVSWYQQALGQGPQFIFQYYREEENGRGNFPPRFSGLQFPNYSSELNVNALELDDSALYLCASSLPTSGGGQRAYEQYFGPGTRLTVT.

The J gene is TRBJ2-1, the V gene TRBV27, with 13 bases aligning to TRBD2. Germline values: CDR1 MNHEY, CDR2 SMNVEV (reference sequence). The J segment lost 6 bases and the V segment lost 6 bases, leaving 11 bases of the junction unmatched. CDR3 length: 17 amino acids. This CDR3 reads CASSLRLAGGRVNEQFF. CDR3 coding DNA: TGTGCCAGCAGCCTCCGACTAGCGGGGGGCCGGGTCAATGAGCAGTTCTTC.